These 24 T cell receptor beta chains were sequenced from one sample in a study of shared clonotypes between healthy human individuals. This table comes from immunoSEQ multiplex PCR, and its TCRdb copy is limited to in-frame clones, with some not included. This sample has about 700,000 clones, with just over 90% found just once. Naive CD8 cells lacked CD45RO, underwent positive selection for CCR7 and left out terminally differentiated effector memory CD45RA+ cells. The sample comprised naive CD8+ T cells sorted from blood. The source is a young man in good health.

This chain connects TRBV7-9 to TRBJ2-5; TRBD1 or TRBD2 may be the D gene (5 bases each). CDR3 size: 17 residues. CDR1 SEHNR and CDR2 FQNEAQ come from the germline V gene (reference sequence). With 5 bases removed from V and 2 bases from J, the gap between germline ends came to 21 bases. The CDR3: CASSLVGAADEQETQYF. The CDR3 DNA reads TGTGCCAGCAGCCTAGTTGGGGCAGCGGACGAACAAGAGACCCAGTACTTC.

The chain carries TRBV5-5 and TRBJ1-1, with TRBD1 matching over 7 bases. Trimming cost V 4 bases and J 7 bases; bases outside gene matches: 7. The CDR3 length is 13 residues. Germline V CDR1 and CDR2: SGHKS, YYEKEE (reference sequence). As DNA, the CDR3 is TGTGCCAGCAGCCTGGGAGGGGGCTATGAAGCTTTCTTT. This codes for CASSLGGGYEAFF.

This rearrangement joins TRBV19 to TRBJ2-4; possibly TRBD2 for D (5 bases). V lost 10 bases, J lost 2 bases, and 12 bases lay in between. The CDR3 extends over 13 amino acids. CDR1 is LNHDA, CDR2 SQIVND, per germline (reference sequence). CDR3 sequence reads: CATHGGSKNIQYF. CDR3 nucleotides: TGTGCCACCCACGGAGGCTCCAAAAACATTCAGTACTTC.

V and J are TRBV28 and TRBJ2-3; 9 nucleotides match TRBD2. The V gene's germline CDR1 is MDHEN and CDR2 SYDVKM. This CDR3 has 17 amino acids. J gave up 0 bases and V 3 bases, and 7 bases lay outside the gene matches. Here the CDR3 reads CASSFPRLAVSTDTQYF. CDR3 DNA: TGTGCCAGCAGTTTCCCTCGACTAGCGGTGAGCACAGATACGCAGTATTTT.

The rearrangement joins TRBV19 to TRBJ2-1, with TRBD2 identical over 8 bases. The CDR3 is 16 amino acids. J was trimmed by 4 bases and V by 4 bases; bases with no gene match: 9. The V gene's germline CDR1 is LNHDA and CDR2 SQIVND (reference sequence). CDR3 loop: CASSTEAGATYNEQFF. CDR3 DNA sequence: TGTGCCAGTAGTACCGAAGCGGGAGCAACTTACAATGAGCAGTTCTTC.

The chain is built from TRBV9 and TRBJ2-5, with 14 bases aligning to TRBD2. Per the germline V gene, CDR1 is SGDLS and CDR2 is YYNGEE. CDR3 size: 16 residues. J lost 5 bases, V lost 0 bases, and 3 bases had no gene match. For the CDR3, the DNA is TGTGCCAGCAGCGTAGGGACTAGCGGGAGGTCGGAGACCCAGTACTTC. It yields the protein CASSVGTSGRSETQYF.

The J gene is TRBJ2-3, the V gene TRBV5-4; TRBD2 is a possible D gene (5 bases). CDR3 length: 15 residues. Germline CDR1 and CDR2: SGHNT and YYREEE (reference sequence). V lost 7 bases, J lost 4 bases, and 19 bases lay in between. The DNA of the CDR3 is TGTGCCAGCTCTTCTAGCTGGGTGGGAGCAGATACGCAGTATTTT. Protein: CASSSSWVGADTQYF.

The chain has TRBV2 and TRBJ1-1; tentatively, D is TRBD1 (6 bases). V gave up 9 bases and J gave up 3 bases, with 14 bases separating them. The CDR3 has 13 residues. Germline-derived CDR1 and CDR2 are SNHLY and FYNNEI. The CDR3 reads CARKSRGDTEAFF. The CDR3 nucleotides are TGTGCCAGGAAAAGTAGGGGGGACACTGAAGCTTTCTTT.

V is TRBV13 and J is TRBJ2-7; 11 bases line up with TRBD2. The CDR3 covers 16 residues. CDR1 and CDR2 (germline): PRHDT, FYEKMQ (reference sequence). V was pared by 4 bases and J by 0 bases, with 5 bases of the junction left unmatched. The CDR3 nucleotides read TGTGCCAGCAGCTACGGACTAGCGGGTTTCTCCTACGAGCAGTACTTC. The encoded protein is CASSYGLAGFSYEQYF. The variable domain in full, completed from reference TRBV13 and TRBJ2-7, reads AAGVIQSPRHLIKEKRETATLKCYPIPRHDTVYWYQQGPGQDPQFLISFYEKMQSDKGSIPDRFSAQQFSDYHSELNMSSLELGDSALYFCASSYGLAGFSYEQYFGPGTRLTVT.

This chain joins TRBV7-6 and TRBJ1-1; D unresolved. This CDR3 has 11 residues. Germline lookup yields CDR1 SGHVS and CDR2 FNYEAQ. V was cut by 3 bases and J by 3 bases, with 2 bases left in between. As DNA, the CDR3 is TGTGCCAGCAGCTTGGACACTGAAGCTTTCTTT. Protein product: CASSLDTEAFF. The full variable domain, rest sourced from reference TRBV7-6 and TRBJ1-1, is GAGVSQSPRYKVTKRGQDVALRCDPISGHVSLYWYRQALGQGPEFLTYFNYEAQQDKSGLPNDRFSAERPEGSISTLTIQRTEQRDSAMYRCASSLDTEAFFGQGTRLTVV.

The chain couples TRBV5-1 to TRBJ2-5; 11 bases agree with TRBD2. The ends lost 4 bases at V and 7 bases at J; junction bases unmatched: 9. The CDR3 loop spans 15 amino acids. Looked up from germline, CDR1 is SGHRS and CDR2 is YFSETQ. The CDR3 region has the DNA TGCGCCAGCAGCATTGGGACTAGCGGAAGGGGGACCCAGTACTTC. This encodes CASSIGTSGRGTQYF.

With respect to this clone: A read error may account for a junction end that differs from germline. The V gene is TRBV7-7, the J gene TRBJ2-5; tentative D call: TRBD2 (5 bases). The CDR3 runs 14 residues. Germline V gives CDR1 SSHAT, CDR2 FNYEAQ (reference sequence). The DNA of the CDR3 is TGTGCTAGCAGCCCAACCGGGATCGGAGAGACCCAGTACTTC. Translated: CASSPTGIGETQYF.

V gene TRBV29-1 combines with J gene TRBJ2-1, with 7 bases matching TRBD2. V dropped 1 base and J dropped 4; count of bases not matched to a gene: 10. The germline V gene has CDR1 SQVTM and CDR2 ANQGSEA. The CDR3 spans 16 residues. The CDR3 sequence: CSVEGAAGVGYNEQFF. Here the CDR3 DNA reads TGCAGCGTTGAAGGGGCCGCGGGGGTGGGATACAATGAGCAGTTCTTC.

CDR3 in DNA: TGTGCCAGCAGTGGTGACGGGACGCTTAATGAAAAACTGTTTTTT. Its protein product is CASSGDGTLNEKLFF. This sequence joins TRBV6-1 and TRBJ1-4, with D perhaps matching TRBD1 (5 bases). Germline loops: CDR1 MNHNS, CDR2 SASEGT. The ends were cut back, 4 bases at V and 4 bases at J, with 13 bases in the middle. The CDR3 is made up of 15 amino acids.

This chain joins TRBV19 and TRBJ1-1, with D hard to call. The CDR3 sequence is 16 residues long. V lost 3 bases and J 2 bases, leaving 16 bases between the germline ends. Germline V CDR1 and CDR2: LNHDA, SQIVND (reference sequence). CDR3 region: CASSIWVDYHNTEAFF. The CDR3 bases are TGTGCCAGTAGTATTTGGGTGGATTACCATAACACTGAAGCTTTCTTT.

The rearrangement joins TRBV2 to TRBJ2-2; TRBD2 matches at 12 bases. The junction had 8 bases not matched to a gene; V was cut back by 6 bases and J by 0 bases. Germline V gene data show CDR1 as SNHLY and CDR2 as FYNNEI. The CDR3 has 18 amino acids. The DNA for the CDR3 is TGTGCCAGCAGGGCCAGGACTAGCGGGACGACGAACACCGGGGAGCTGTTTTTT. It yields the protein CASRARTSGTTNTGELFF.

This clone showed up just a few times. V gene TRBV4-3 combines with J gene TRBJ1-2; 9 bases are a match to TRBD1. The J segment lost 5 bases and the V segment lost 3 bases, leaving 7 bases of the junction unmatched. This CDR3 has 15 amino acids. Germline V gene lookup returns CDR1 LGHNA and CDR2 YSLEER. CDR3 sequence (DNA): TGCGCCAGCAGCCATTACAGGGGGCTTGGGTATGGCTACACCTTC. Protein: CASSHYRGLGYGYTF.

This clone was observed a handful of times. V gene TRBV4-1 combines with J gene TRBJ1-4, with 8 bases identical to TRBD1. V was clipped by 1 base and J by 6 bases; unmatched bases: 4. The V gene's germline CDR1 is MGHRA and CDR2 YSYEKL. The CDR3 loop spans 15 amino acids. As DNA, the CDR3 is TGCGCCAGCAGCCAAGGGACAGGGCTCGATGAAAAACTGTTTTTT. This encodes CASSQGTGLDEKLFF.

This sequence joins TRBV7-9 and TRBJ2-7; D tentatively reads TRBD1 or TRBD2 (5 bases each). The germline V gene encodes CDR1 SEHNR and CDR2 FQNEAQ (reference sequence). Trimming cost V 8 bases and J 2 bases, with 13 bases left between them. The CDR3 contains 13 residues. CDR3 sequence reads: CASSGTTTYEQYF. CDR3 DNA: TGTGCCAGCTCTGGGACGACAACCTACGAGCAGTACTTC.

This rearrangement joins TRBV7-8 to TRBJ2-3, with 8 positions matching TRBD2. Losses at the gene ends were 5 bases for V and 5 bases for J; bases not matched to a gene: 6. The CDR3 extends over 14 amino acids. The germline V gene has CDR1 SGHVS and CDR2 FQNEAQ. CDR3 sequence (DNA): TGTGCCAGCAGCCCTGGACTAGCAATAGATACGCAGTATTTT. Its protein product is CASSPGLAIDTQYF.

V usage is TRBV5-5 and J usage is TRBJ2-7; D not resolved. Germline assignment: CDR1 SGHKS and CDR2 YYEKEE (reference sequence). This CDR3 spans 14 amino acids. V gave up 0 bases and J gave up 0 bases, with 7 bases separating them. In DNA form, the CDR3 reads TGTGCCAGCAGCTTGGCCCAGGCCTCCTACGAGCAGTACTTC. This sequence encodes CASSLAQASYEQYF.

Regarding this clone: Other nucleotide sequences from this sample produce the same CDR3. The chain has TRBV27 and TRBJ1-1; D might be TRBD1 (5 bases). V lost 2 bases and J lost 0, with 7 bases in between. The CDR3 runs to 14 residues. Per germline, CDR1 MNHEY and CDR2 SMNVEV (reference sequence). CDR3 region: CASSLGQMNTEAFF. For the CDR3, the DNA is TGTGCCAGCAGTTTAGGACAAATGAACACTGAAGCTTTCTTT.

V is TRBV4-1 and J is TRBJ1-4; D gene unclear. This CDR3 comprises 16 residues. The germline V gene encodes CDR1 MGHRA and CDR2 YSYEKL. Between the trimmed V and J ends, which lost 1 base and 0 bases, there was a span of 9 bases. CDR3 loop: CASSQGALATNEKLFF. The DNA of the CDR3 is TGCGCCAGCAGCCAAGGGGCCCTTGCAACTAATGAAAAACTGTTTTTT.

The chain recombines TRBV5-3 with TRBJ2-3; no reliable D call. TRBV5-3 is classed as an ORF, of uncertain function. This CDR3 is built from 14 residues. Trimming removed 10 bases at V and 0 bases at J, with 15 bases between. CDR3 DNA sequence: TGTGCCCCTCCATTTGCCTCTAGCACAGATACGCAGTATTTT. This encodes CAPPFASSTDTQYF.